The table lists the clone carrying this T cell receptor beta chain with a count of one. The antigen remains unidentified. The V gene end was trimmed by 4 bases and the J gene end by 4 bases; junction bases not matched to a gene: 9. This CDR3 region has 15 residues. The germline V gene encodes CDR1 LNHDA and CDR2 SQIVND (reference sequence). Of the isolated RNA, all was reverse transcribed, and so the sequenced material was expressed TCRB transcripts. Samples of naive, central memory and regulatory T cells yielded a mean of about 3.5 million reads. Clones were read by immunoSEQ multiplex PCR, and TCRdb kept only the in-frame ones, dropping some. Of about 260,000 clones in the sample, about 20% were seen once. This entry is derived from a study of beta chain features in type 1 diabetes. Whole-study results and caveats: The study found that naive, central memory and Treg TCRB repertoires appeared more similar in patients than in healthy donors. TCRB CDR3s from Type 1 diabetes patients were moderately but significantly shorter in all four CD4+ subsets. VDJ junctions from type 1 diabetes patients carried fewer insertions and larger deletions.

Sample: naive CD4+ T cells from blood. The rearrangement links TRBV19 to TRBJ2-7; TRBD1 aligns across 8 bases. The receptor was derived from a woman aged 40 to 50 with type 1 diabetes. DNA for the CDR3: TGTGCCAGTAGTAGGACAGGGCGTATGATGTACGAGCAGTACTTC. It yields the protein CASSRTGRMMYEQYF.